The source of this TCR beta chain is a study of blood T cell repertoires in COVID-19. TCRdb's table, derived via immunoSEQ multiplex PCR, lists solely in-frame clones and lacks some. The sample includes 110,000 or so clones, about nine tenths of them seen just once. This CDR3 comprises 15 residues. Per the germline V gene, CDR1 is ENHRY and CDR2 is SYGVKD. V dropped 3 bases and J dropped 2 bases, with 11 bases sitting between them. Sequenced: peripheral blood. The rearrangement links TRBV10-3 to TRBJ1-3, with D unclear. This TCR was recovered from a human donor in a cohort sampled during active COVID-19. The CDR3, as DNA: TGTGCCATCAGTGAAGCGGGAATGGCTGGAAACACCATATATTTT. Its translation: CAISEAGMAGNTIYF.